One and the same sample provided the 29 T cell receptor beta chains below, sequenced in a study of control samples from healthy donors and cancer patients. TCRdb's table, derived via immunoSEQ multiplex PCR, lists solely in-frame clones and lacks some. Seen here are about 120,000 clones, around 86% observed once, and the top ten hold over 7.5%. The sequencing input was blood. These receptors were taken from a man aged 40-49 years in good health.

V and J are TRBV7-3 and TRBJ2-2; TRBD2 might be the D (5 bases). With 5 bases removed from V and 0 bases from J, the gap between germline ends came to 13 bases. Germline V CDR1 and CDR2: SGHTA, FQGTGA. There are 16 residues in the CDR3. This CDR3 is CASSKEAVANTGELFF. The CDR3 DNA reads as TGTGCCAGCAGCAAAGAAGCGGTGGCGAACACCGGGGAGCTGTTTTTT.

This clone turned up a few times. This rearrangement joins TRBV7-6 to TRBJ2-7; 8 positions match TRBD2. The germline V gene encodes CDR1 SGHVS and CDR2 FNYEAQ. The length of the CDR3 is 16 residues. The ends lost 2 bases at V and 1 base at J; junction bases unmatched: 7. Here the CDR3 reads CASSLTSGLSSYEQYF. Written as DNA, the CDR3 is TGTGCCAGCAGCTTAACTAGCGGATTATCTTCCTACGAGCAGTACTTC. The full variable domain, with the rest looked up from reference TRBV7-6 and TRBJ2-7, is GAGVSQSPRYKVTKRGQDVALRCDPISGHVSLYWYRQALGQGPEFLTYFNYEAQQDKSGLPNDRFSAERPEGSISTLTIQRTEQRDSAMYRCASSLTSGLSSYEQYFGPGTRLTVT.

This clone was recorded once. The rearrangement links TRBV24-1 to TRBJ2-3, with TRBD1 identical over 9 bases. The length of the CDR3 is 20 residues. Trimming cost V 5 bases and J 1 base; bases outside gene matches: 18. Germline V gives CDR1 KGHDR, CDR2 SFDVKD. The CDR3 DNA follows: TGTGCCACCAGTGGTCTTTTGGGACAGGGTTATCGGGGGGGCACAGATACGCAGTATTTT. This codes for CATSGLLGQGYRGGTDTQYF.

The chain recombines TRBV2 with TRBJ2-4; unclear D gene. The CDR3 contains 16 residues. Germline loops: CDR1 SNHLY, CDR2 FYNNEI. The V end was cut by 6 bases, the J end by 0 bases, with 15 bases between. CDR3 DNA sequence: TGTGCCAGCAGCGTCTTGGGCGGATCAGCCAAAAACATTCAGTACTTC. As protein: CASSVLGGSAKNIQYF.

The chain has TRBV27 and TRBJ1-1; perhaps TRBD1 as D (6 bases). The ends were cut back, 8 bases at V and 0 bases at J, with 13 bases in the middle. Germline CDR1 MNHEY, CDR2 SMNVEV (reference sequence). CDR3 size: 14 residues. CDR3 DNA: TGTGCCAGCTCCATAAGGGGGATGAACACTGAAGCTTTCTTT. Translation gives CASSIRGMNTEAFF.

The V gene is TRBV12-3 or TRBV12-4, the J gene TRBJ1-2; TRBD1 might be the D (6 bases). The V and J ends lost 9 bases and 2 bases respectively, with 10 bases between them. The CDR3 spans 12 residues. CDR3 nucleotide sequence: TGTGCCAGACAGGGTAGGAACTATGGCTACACCTTC. Translating gives CARQGRNYGYTF.

CDR3 region: CASSRSGRENIQYF. The CDR3 DNA is TGTGCCAGCAGTCGCTCGGGACGGGAAAACATTCAGTACTTC. This sequence joins TRBV6-2 or TRBV6-3 and TRBJ2-4, with D perhaps TRBD1 or TRBD2 (5 bases each). This CDR3 is 14 amino acids long. Trimming shortened V by 5 bases and J by 5 bases, and 13 bases separated the two germline ends. Germline V gives CDR1 MNHEY, CDR2 SVGEGT.

CDR3 in DNA: TGTGCCTGGGATCGCTTGAACACTGAAGCTTTCTTT. Translation: CAWDRLNTEAFF. The chain is built from TRBV30 and TRBJ1-1, with no clear D. The germline V gene has CDR1 GTSNPN and CDR2 SVGIG (reference sequence). V was trimmed by 5 bases and J by 0 bases, leaving 7 bases between them. This CDR3 contains 12 residues.

This clone was observed once. The V gene is TRBV12-3 or TRBV12-4, the J gene TRBJ2-5, with TRBD2 identical over 8 bases. V lost 4 bases to trimming and J lost 5 bases; unmatched junction nucleotides: 3. This CDR3 comprises 13 residues. The CDR3 here is CASSWSGGETQYF. The CDR3 region has the DNA TGTGCCAGCAGTTGGTCGGGGGGGGAGACCCAGTACTTC.

This chain uses TRBV30 with TRBJ1-1, with a tentative D call TRBD1 (5 bases). The CDR3 loop spans 12 amino acids. Germline lookup yields CDR1 GTSNPN and CDR2 SVGIG (reference sequence). V was trimmed by 5 bases and J by 10 bases, leaving 17 bases between them. Here the CDR3 DNA reads TGTGCCTGGGGGACCGCTAACAAAGGAGCTTTCTTT. As protein: CAWGTANKGAFF.

The chain recombines TRBV13 with TRBJ1-2, with unresolved D. V was pared by 1 base and J by 8 bases, with 20 bases between. This CDR3 is built from 16 residues. Per the germline V gene, CDR1 is PRHDT and CDR2 is FYEKMQ (reference sequence). CDR3 sequence reads: CASSLVSPGSIGGYTF. The CDR3 DNA reads as TGTGCCAGCAGCTTAGTGTCTCCTGGGTCCATAGGAGGCTACACCTTC. Together with reference TRBV13 and TRBJ1-2, the CDR3 gives the full variable domain: AAGVIQSPRHLIKEKRETATLKCYPIPRHDTVYWYQQGPGQDPQFLISFYEKMQSDKGSIPDRFSAQQFSDYHSELNMSSLELGDSALYFCASSLVSPGSIGGYTFGSGTRLTVV.

The chain employs TRBV11-3 and TRBJ2-7; a possible D gene is TRBD1 (6 bases). The V and J ends lost 1 base and 3 bases respectively, with 13 bases between them. The CDR3 contains 15 residues. The V gene's germline CDR1 is SGHNT and CDR2 YENEEA. The CDR3 nucleotides read TGTGCCAGCAGCTTAGCAACAGGGAAGGTCTACGAGCAGTACTTC. It specifies CASSLATGKVYEQYF.

This chain links TRBV11-2 with TRBJ1-4; possibly TRBD1 for D (6 bases). This CDR3 is built from 15 residues. Trimming cost V 5 bases and J 6 bases, with 16 bases left between them. The germline V gene encodes CDR1 SGHAT and CDR2 FQNNGV. CDR3 nucleotide sequence: TGTGCCAGCAGCCATAAGGGGGGGAAAGATGAAAAACTGTTTTTT. This translates into CASSHKGGKDEKLFF.

The V gene is TRBV3-1 (or the pseudogene TRBV3-2), the J gene TRBJ2-1, with unresolved D. The CDR3 has 12 amino acids. CDR1 and CDR2 (germline): LGHDT, YNNKEL (reference sequence). V was clipped by 3 bases and J by 5 bases, with 5 bases between them. CDR3 region: CASSQGHNEQFF. The CDR3 DNA follows: TGTGCCAGCAGCCAGGGCCACAATGAGCAGTTCTTC.

This clone was observed once. The chain has TRBV6-1 and TRBJ1-1, with D unclear. The CDR3 consists of 16 residues. The germline CDR1 and CDR2 sequences are MNHNS and SASEGT. V was cut by 0 bases and J by 0 bases, with 11 bases left in between. CDR3 residues: CASSEAWAPMNTEAFF. The CDR3 region has the DNA TGTGCCAGCAGTGAAGCCTGGGCACCTATGAACACTGAAGCTTTCTTT.

This chain links TRBV11-2 with TRBJ1-2; D is ambiguous. The CDR3 length is 14 residues. V was cut by 4 bases and J by 3 bases, with 12 bases left in between. Germline CDR1 and CDR2: SGHAT and FQNNGV. In DNA form, the CDR3 reads TGTGCCAGCAGCTCGGGATTTGCGCACTATGGCTACACCTTC. This encodes CASSSGFAHYGYTF.

This clone was seen just once. The chain has TRBV4-3 and TRBJ1-3; possible D gene TRBD1, 6 bases. V shed 0 bases and J shed 8 bases, with 11 bases lying between them. The germline V gene has CDR1 LGHNA and CDR2 YSLEER. The CDR3 runs to 14 residues. DNA for the CDR3: TGCGCCAGCAGCCAAGACAGGGGTATGCACACCATATATTTT. Its translation: CASSQDRGMHTIYF.

This clone was seen only once. The chain uses TRBV11-2 and TRBJ2-7, with a weak D call TRBD2 (6 bases). This CDR3 is 15 amino acids long. Trimming shortened V by 7 bases and J by 4 bases, and 20 bases separated the two germline ends. CDR1 is SGHAT, CDR2 FQNNGV, per germline. The CDR3 region has the DNA TGTGCCAGCAACCCTGTTTATGGGGGGAGATACGAGCAGTACTTC. This encodes CASNPVYGGRYEQYF.

This clone was seen only a few times. The sample contains more than one DNA sequence encoding this CDR3. The genes are TRBV3-1 (or the pseudogene TRBV3-2) and TRBJ2-6, with D perhaps matching TRBD2 (6 bases). CDR1 is LGHDT, CDR2 YNNKEL, per germline (reference sequence). The V gene lost 6 bases and the J gene lost 0 bases, with 12 bases spanning the gap. This CDR3 contains 16 residues. In nucleotides, the CDR3 is TGTGCCAGCAGTCCCCACGGGGGCTCTGGGGCCAACGTCCTGACTTTC. This codes for CASSPHGGSGANVLTF.

The gene calls are TRBV5-1 and TRBJ2-1, with D tentatively TRBD2 (5 bases). Germline-derived CDR1 and CDR2 are SGHRS and YFSETQ. CDR3 length equals 12 residues. Trimming cost V 4 bases and J 7 bases, with 9 bases left between them. CDR3 region: CASSGSTNEQFF. CDR3 nucleotide sequence: TGCGCCAGCAGCGGGAGTACTAATGAGCAGTTCTTC.

The chain links TRBV7-6 to TRBJ1-5, with D possibly TRBD1 on 5 matching bases. The germline V gene has CDR1 SGHVS and CDR2 FNYEAQ. Trimming pared 1 base from V and 6 bases from J, leaving 13 bases between. The CDR3 spans 15 residues. CDR3 residues: CASSLGAGLGQPQHF. The CDR3 nucleotides are TGTGCCAGCAGCTTAGGGGCAGGGCTCGGTCAGCCCCAGCATTTT.

The gene calls are TRBV12-3 or TRBV12-4 and TRBJ2-5; possibly TRBD1 for D (6 bases). V was cut by 6 bases and J by 0 bases, with 8 bases left in between. The CDR3 runs to 13 residues. As DNA, the CDR3 is TGTGCCAGCAGGCAGGGGTACCAAGAGACCCAGTACTTC. This codes for CASRQGYQETQYF.

V and J are TRBV6-2 or TRBV6-3 and TRBJ2-1; D remains ambiguous. This CDR3 is built from 15 residues. In germline, CDR1 is MNHEY, CDR2 SVGEGT. The ends were cut back, 6 bases at V and 6 bases at J, with 18 bases in the middle. The CDR3, as DNA: TGTGCCAGCAGCTTCGGCGGCCCTAGGACCAATGAGCAGTTCTTC. Amino acids: CASSFGGPRTNEQFF.

This CDR3 reads CASSLNGGLYEQYF. Written as DNA, the CDR3 is TGTGCCAGCAGCTTGAACGGGGGGCTCTACGAGCAGTACTTC. This chain joins TRBV11-2 and TRBJ2-7; maybe TRBD2 (7 bases). Per the germline V gene, CDR1 is SGHAT and CDR2 is FQNNGV. The CDR3 runs to 14 residues. The V gene lost 3 bases and the J gene lost 3 bases, with 12 bases spanning the gap.

The chain is built from TRBV19 and TRBJ1-6, with D maybe TRBD1 (5 bases). CDR1 and CDR2 from the germline V gene are LNHDA and SQIVND (reference sequence). V lost 9 bases to trimming and J lost 0 bases, with 12 bases between them. This CDR3 is built from 15 residues. CDR3 bases: TGTGCCAGCAGACAGTCGAGCTCCTATAATTCACCCCTCCACTTT. Translation: CASRQSSSYNSPLHF. The full variable domain, its missing parts supplied by reference TRBV19 and TRBJ1-6, is DGGITQSPKYLFRKEGQNVTLSCEQNLNHDAMYWYRQDPGQGLRLIYYSQIVNDFQKGDIAEGYSVSREKKESFPLTVTSAQKNPTAFYLCASRQSSSYNSPLHFGNGTRLTVT.

This clone came up a few times. The V and J genes are TRBV29-1 and TRBJ1-1; D perhaps matches TRBD1 (5 bases). CDR1 and CDR2 (germline): SQVTM, ANQGSEA. V was pared by 4 bases and J by 5 bases, with 17 bases between. This CDR3 region has 14 residues. The CDR3 region has the DNA TGCAGCGTTGCAAAAGCGGGACTAGGGACTGAAGCTTTCTTT. Its translation: CSVAKAGLGTEAFF. The full variable domain, its missing parts supplied by reference TRBV29-1 and TRBJ1-1, is SAVISQKPSRDICQRGTSLTIQCQVDSQVTMMFWYRQQPGQSLTLIATANQGSEATYESGFVIDKFPISRPNLTFSTLTVSNMSPEDSSIYLCSVAKAGLGTEAFFGQGTRLTVV.

The rearrangement links TRBV3-1 (or the pseudogene TRBV3-2) to TRBJ2-7; 8 bases line up with TRBD1. The germline V gene encodes CDR1 LGHDT and CDR2 YNNKEL (reference sequence). The length of the CDR3 is 17 residues. V shed 4 bases, J shed 2 bases, and the junction held 13 bases outside the gene matches. The CDR3 nucleotides read TGTGCCAGCAGCCGCAAGATGAGCCAGGGGGCCACCTACGAGCAGTACTTC. It codes for CASSRKMSQGATYEQYF.

The chain employs TRBV7-3 and TRBJ1-1; no firm D call. The CDR3 extends over 13 amino acids. Germline V gene data show CDR1 as SGHTA and CDR2 as FQGTGA. V was trimmed by 4 bases and J by 0 bases, leaving 6 bases between them. In DNA form, the CDR3 reads TGTGCCAGCAGCTCACAGTTGAACACTGAAGCTTTCTTT. Translation: CASSSQLNTEAFF. Full variable domain (missing parts from reference TRBV7-3 and TRBJ1-1): GAGVSQTPSNKVTEKGKYVELRCDPISGHTALYWYRQSLGQGPEFLIYFQGTGAADDSGLPNDRFFAVRPEGSVSTLKIQRTERGDSAVYLCASSSQLNTEAFFGQGTRLTVV.

This clone has only one observation. The rearrangement links TRBV12-3 or TRBV12-4 to TRBJ1-1, with D hard to call. The CDR3 sequence is 13 residues long. The V gene lost 2 bases and the J gene lost 5 bases, with 9 bases spanning the gap. The CDR3 loop reads CASSLLLGTEAFF. The CDR3 DNA reads TGTGCCAGCAGTTTACTTCTGGGAACTGAAGCTTTCTTT.